This entry lists 10 T cell receptor beta chains sequenced from one sample in a study of OX40 agonist ivuxolimab in advanced cancers. The table came from immunoSEQ multiplex PCR; TCRdb's copy has only in-frame clones and leaves some out. The profile shows about 79,000 clones, about 88% of them singletons. Sample: CD4+ or CD8+ T cells sorted from blood, taken in a trial of the OX40 agonist ivuxolimab. Receptor source: an adult with an advanced solid tumor such as melanoma, head and neck, liver or kidney cancer.

The chain is built from TRBV5-1 and TRBJ2-5; 9 bases line up with TRBD1. The germline gives CDR1 SGHRS, CDR2 YFSETQ. Trimming cost V 0 bases and J 5 bases; bases outside gene matches: 5. This CDR3 spans 15 amino acids. The DNA of the CDR3 is TGCGCCAGCAGCTTGGGGGGGACAGGGAGTGAGACCCAGTACTTC. Translating gives CASSLGGTGSETQYF.

The chain employs TRBV29-1 and TRBJ1-1; the D is unclear. This CDR3 region has 14 residues. Germline values: CDR1 SQVTM, CDR2 ANQGSEA. V gave up 4 bases and J gave up 1 base, with 13 bases separating them. The CDR3 region has the DNA TGCAGCGTTGTCGTCCGGGGAACGAACACTGAAGCTTTCTTT. Protein product: CSVVVRGTNTEAFF.

The gene calls are TRBV28 and TRBJ2-7, with no clear D. Germline lookup yields CDR1 MDHEN and CDR2 SYDVKM. The CDR3 is 11 residues long. Trimming removed 2 bases from V and 2 bases from J, with 1 base in between. The CDR3 region has the DNA TGTGCCAGCAGTTTAGCCTACGAGCAGTACTTC. Its translation: CASSLAYEQYF.

This chain links TRBV10-3 with TRBJ2-7; D is possibly TRBD1 (8 bases). CDR1 and CDR2 from the germline V gene are ENHRY and SYGVKD. The CDR3 spans 13 residues. Trimming shortened V by 6 bases and J by 4 bases, and 13 bases separated the two germline ends. CDR3 residues: CAIRVQGGYEQYF. The CDR3 nucleotides are TGTGCCATCAGGGTACAGGGGGGGTACGAGCAGTACTTC.

The V gene is TRBV11-2, the J gene TRBJ1-2; D is possibly TRBD1 (5 bases). This CDR3 is built from 14 residues. Germline V CDR1 and CDR2: SGHAT, FQNNGV. V was shortened by 5 bases and J by 4 bases, with 14 bases between the two germline ends. CDR3 residues: CASSQREGFYGYTF. CDR3 in DNA: TGTGCCAGCAGCCAACGAGAGGGGTTCTATGGCTACACCTTC.

This chain joins TRBV9 and TRBJ2-3, with a tentative D call TRBD2 (5 bases). The CDR3 spans 16 residues. V lost 0 bases and J 2 bases, leaving 13 bases between the germline ends. The germline CDR1 and CDR2 sequences are SGDLS and YYNGEE. DNA for the CDR3: TGTGCCAGCAGCGTAGGAGCCAGCGGTAACACAGATACGCAGTATTTT. The encoded protein is CASSVGASGNTDTQYF.

The chain recombines TRBV6-1 with TRBJ1-1; D perhaps matches TRBD1 (5 bases). Germline assignment: CDR1 MNHNS and CDR2 SASEGT. The V end lost 3 bases, the J end lost 1 base, and 12 bases lay between the germline ends. The CDR3 spans 15 residues. The CDR3 reads CASSDMLQANTEAFF. As DNA, the CDR3 is TGTGCCAGCAGTGATATGTTACAGGCGAACACTGAAGCTTTCTTT.

This chain connects TRBV6-9 to TRBJ1-2, with a possible D match to TRBD1 (6 bases). Germline V CDR1 and CDR2: MNHGY, SVAAGI. Trimming took off 6 bases at V and 4 bases at J, with 12 bases between the two ends. There are 13 residues in the CDR3. This chain's CDR3 is CASSRQESYGYTF. The CDR3 bases are TGTGCCAGCAGCCGACAGGAATCCTATGGCTACACCTTC.

This sequence joins TRBV19 and TRBJ1-2, with 11 positions matching TRBD1. This CDR3 has 15 amino acids. Trimming removed 2 bases from V and 4 bases from J; junction bases left unmatched: 3. Germline CDR1 reads LNHDA; CDR2 reads SQIVND (reference sequence). The CDR3, as DNA: TGTGCCAGTAGTATACCGGGACAGGGGGTCTATGGCTACACCTTC. It encodes CASSIPGQGVYGYTF.

This clone was recorded only once. This chain connects TRBV6-1 to TRBJ2-7; the D gene could be TRBD1 or TRBD2 (5 bases each). Germline assignment: CDR1 MNHNS and CDR2 SASEGT. The CDR3 is 15 amino acids. The ends were cut back, 2 bases at V and 4 bases at J, with 15 bases in the middle. CDR3 protein: CASSEYPGTAYEQYF. CDR3 DNA: TGTGCCAGCAGTGAATATCCCGGGACGGCATACGAGCAGTACTTC.